The subject of this entry is one T cell receptor (beta chain). Antigen specificity is unknown. TCRdb independently ran MiXCR on the 5' RACE reads; one entry per CDR3 protein. Of approximately 490,000 distinct CDR3 sequences in the sample, roughly 22% are singletons; the top ten hold 9.5% to 15%. This sample was included in a study of T-cell memory formation after mild COVID-19. Broader study findings: From day 15 to 85, contracting clones were balanced between CD4 and CD8, whereas later expanders leaned toward CD4+.

Looked up from germline, CDR1 is SNHLY and CDR2 is FYNNEI. This CDR3 contains 13 residues. V gave up 7 bases and J gave up 0 bases, with 10 bases separating them. The chain carries TRBV2 and TRBJ2-7, with D perhaps being TRBD1 or TRBD2 (5 bases each). The receptor was isolated from an adult woman who had mild COVID-19 (a few samples of this study predate the infection). Cell type and time point are not known. The sequenced material came from PBMCs or a T cell subset sorted from them (not recorded which). Here the CDR3 reads CASIPGLSYEQYF. The DNA of the CDR3 is TGTGCCAGCATACCGGGGCTCTCCTACGAGCAGTACTTC.